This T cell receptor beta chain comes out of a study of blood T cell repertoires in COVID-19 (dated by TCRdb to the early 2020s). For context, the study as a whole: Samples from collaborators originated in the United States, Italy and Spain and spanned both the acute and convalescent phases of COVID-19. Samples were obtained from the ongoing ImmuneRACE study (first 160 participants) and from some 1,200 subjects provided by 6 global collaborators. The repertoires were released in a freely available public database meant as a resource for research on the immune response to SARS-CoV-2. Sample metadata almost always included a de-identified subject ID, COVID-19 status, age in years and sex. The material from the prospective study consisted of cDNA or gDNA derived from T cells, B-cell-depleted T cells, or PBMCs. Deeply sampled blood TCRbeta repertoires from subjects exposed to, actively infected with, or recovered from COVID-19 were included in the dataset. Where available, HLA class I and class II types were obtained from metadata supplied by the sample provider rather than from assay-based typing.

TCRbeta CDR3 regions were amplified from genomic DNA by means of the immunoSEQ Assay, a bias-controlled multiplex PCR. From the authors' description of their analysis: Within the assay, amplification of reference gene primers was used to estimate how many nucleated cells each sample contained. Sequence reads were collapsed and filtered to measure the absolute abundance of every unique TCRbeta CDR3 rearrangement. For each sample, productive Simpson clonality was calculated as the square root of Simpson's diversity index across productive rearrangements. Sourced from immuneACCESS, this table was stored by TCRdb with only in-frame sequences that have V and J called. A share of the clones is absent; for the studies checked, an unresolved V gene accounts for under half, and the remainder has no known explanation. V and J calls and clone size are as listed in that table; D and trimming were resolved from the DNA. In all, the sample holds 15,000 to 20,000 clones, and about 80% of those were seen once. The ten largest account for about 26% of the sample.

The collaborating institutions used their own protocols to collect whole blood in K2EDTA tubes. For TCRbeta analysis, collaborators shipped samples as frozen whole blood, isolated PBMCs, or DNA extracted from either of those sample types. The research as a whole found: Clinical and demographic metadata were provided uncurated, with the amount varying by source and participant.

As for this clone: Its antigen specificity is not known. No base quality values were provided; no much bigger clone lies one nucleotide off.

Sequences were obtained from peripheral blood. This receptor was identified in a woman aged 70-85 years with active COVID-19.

The CDR3 sequence is CASSQGRGASVETQYF. The DNA reads TGCGCCAGCAGCCAAGGCAGAGGAGCGAGTGTGGAGACCCAGTACTTC. Recombination connected TRBV4-3 to TRBJ2-5, with the D gene uncertain. The germline V gene yields LGHNA for CDR1 and YSLEER for CDR2. The CDR3 starts with the cysteine, ends with the phenylalanine, and has 16 residues. Only CDR3 DNA is held: 48 bases, read in frame from base 1. V and J are truncated by 1 base and 5 bases respectively, leaving an intervening sequence of 17 bases.